The clone carrying this TCR beta chain has just a few counts. Its antigen is currently unknown. Time point defined: persistent/refractory GD, antithyroid drugs over 5 years with positive TRAb. From PBMCs, RNA was extracted and then used to make the TCR library. These data originate in a study of regulatory T cells in long-lasting Graves disease. The study, taken as a whole, reports: Only a small sample size was used, which may have cut accuracy. Favored usage of TRBV28, TRBJ1-2 and TRBJ2-5 was recorded in persistent disease.

Construction of the TCR beta libraries employed iRepertoire HTBI primers in conjunction with Arm-PCR of CDR3 regions. One entry per CDR3 protein, called by TCRdb with MiXCR from the multiplex PCR reads. The data show fewer than 450,000 distinct CDR3 sequences, 20% to 25% seen once. Trimming took 6 bases from V and 4 from J; bases not matched to a gene: 8. The CDR3 contains 15 residues. Germline assignment: CDR1 MNHNS and CDR2 SASEGT. This chain uses TRBV6-1 with TRBJ2-7, with TRBD2 identical over 11 bases. The receptor comes from a female donor with Graves disease. Sequences were derived from peripheral blood mononuclear cells (PBMCs), sampled when the disease was refractory, from a patient treated with antithyroid drugs. Written as DNA, the CDR3 is TGTGCCAGCAGCATTTATAGCGGGAGGGATTACGAGCAGTACTTC. It yields the protein CASSIYSGRDYEQYF.